The rows below give T cell receptor beta chains drawn from one sample of a study of OX40 agonist ivuxolimab in advanced cancers. Assay used: immunoSEQ multiplex PCR; TCRdb lists only in-frame clones, some missing. Counted here are around 80,000 clones, more than 70% occurring once; the ten biggest clones make up roughly 0.18%. This specimen was CD4+ or CD8+ T cells sorted from blood, taken in a trial of the OX40 agonist ivuxolimab. These receptors were collected from an adult with an advanced solid tumor such as melanoma, head and neck, liver or kidney cancer. CDR3s leave out the opening cysteine and the closing phenylalanine or tryptophan.

len,v_gene,CDR3aa
12,TRBV27,ASSFFQREGEQF
15,TRBV2,ASREGRRGGLRYGYT
13,TRBV5-1,ASSLGVTGITEAF
12,TRBV5-1,ASSLALLTDTQY
13,TRBV29-1,SVVTAGGSYNEQF
8,TRBV6-1,ASRDYEQY
12,TRBV5-4,ATRTGSYNSPLH
11,TRBV19,ASSTFLGGAAF
13,TRBV30,AWSVPGPRGEKLF
14,TRBV5-4,ASRRDLNGLNTEAF
14,TRBV7-8,ASSKLAGTSTDTQY
14,TRBV5-1,ASSFFGEGRRETQY
12,TRBV28,ASLPGQESYGYT
13,TRBV4-2,ASSQEGTGPYGYT
14,TRBV27,ASICQGQPKYSPLH
13,TRBV5-6,ASSLGRPSSFGYT
12,TRBV5-1,ASSLVSGPNEQF
13,TRBV5-8,ASSSRTRLTDTQY
12,TRBV19,ASSGNRGVTEAF
11,TRBV30,ACFGSSITEQY
13,TRBV6-5,ASARLLGAHNEQF
14,TRBV5-1,ASSSRSGRTFNEQF
13,TRBV27,ASRVTWGQGNEQY
15,TRBV4-1,ASSQGIRTGGWKTQY
13,TRBV6-5,ASSYYPPDSYGYT
14,TRBV5-5,ASSLDDRSPPDTQY
14,TRBV27,ASTQTGTANTGELF
11,TRBV30,AWSVQGVGEQY
12,TRBV19,ASSMFDNNYGYT
10,TRBV29-1,SVESGTDTQY
12,TRBV30,AWSVTGDGQPQH
13,TRBV2,ASSEISFSTHEQY
12,TRBV5-1,ASSLVPGTDTQY
11,TRBV2,ASSPIRNNEQF
9,TRBV6-6,ASSGRSEQF
11,TRBV11-2,ASSLAGRDEQY
10,TRBV29-1,SVVVGLTEAF
14,TRBV5-1,ASSPTGIVMNTEAF
13,TRBV27,ASSSGTRTYNEQF
12,TRBV5-4,ASSLPGRGEKLF
11,TRBV7-9,ASSAPLGPEAF
15,TRBV2,ASSEALWGISYNEQF
12,TRBV30,AWNQQGRGYGYT